The rows below give T cell receptor beta chains drawn from one sample of a study of OX40 agonist ivuxolimab in advanced cancers. This table comes from immunoSEQ multiplex PCR, and its TCRdb copy is limited to in-frame clones, with some not included. The sample has some 150,000 clones, 90% seen once. The source material was CD4+ or CD8+ T cells sorted from blood, sampled in a trial of the OX40 agonist ivuxolimab. The source is an adult with an advanced solid tumor such as melanoma, head and neck, liver or kidney cancer. CDR3s include the opening cysteine and the closing phenylalanine or tryptophan. The D gene is left open where the match is weak. Where a row states a size, it is once, few, many or the class of an expanded clone; other rows omit it.

d_call	clone_size	cdr3_length	v_call	j_call	cdr3_nt	cdr3_aa
-	once	14	TRBV5-1	TRBJ2-5	TGCGCCAGCAGCGAGGACAGACCCTTAGAGACCCAGTACTTC	CASSEDRPLETQYF
TRBD1	-	13	TRBV5-4	TRBJ2-5	TGTGCCAGCAGCTACAGGGGTGGGCAGACCCAGTACTTC	CASSYRGGQTQYF
-	-	16	TRBV12-5	TRBJ2-6	TGTGCTAGTGGTTTATATCTAGGCTCTGGGGCCAACGTCCTGACTTTC	CASGLYLGSGANVLTF
-	-	12	TRBV12-5	TRBJ1-5	TGTGCTAGTGGTTCGCCTTTTCAGCCCCAGCATTTT	CASGSPFQPQHF
TRBD1	-	14	TRBV2	TRBJ1-6	TGTGCCAGCAGCCTCGACAGGGCAAATTCACCCCTCCACTTT	CASSLDRANSPLHF
-	-	16	TRBV9	TRBJ2-2	TGTGCCAGCAGTGATGATGACAGGACGAACACCGGGGAGCTGTTTTTT	CASSDDDRTNTGELFF
-	-	14	TRBV5-6	TRBJ2-5	TGTGCCAGCAGCTTGGGTGGGGTACGGGAGACCCAGTACTTC	CASSLGGVRETQYF
-	-	11	TRBV28	TRBJ2-3	TGTGCCAGCAGGGAAACAGATACGCAGTATTTT	CASRETDTQYF
-	-	14	TRBV18	TRBJ1-2	TGTGCCAGCTCACCCCCACCGGGGAACTATGGCTACACCTTC	CASSPPPGNYGYTF
-	-	12	TRBV7-9	TRBJ1-2	TGTGCCAGCAGCTTAGGTGGGGGCGGCTACACCTTC	CASSLGGGGYTF
-	-	14	TRBV19	TRBJ1-5	TGTGCCAGTTCCAAGCTTGGGGGCAATCAGCCCCAGCATTTT	CASSKLGGNQPQHF
TRBD2	-	15	TRBV25-1	TRBJ2-1	TGTGCCAGCAGGGTTCCGGGACTAGCGAACAATGAGCAGTTCTTC	CASRVPGLANNEQFF
-	-	13	TRBV19	TRBJ2-5	TGTGCCAGTAGTGGGAACTTCCAAGAGACCCAGTACTTC	CASSGNFQETQYF
-	-	14	TRBV19	TRBJ2-5	TGTGCCAGTAGTCCCCGGACGACCCAAGAGACCCAGTACTTC	CASSPRTTQETQYF
TRBD1	few	14	TRBV9	TRBJ1-2	TGTGCCAGCAGCGCCCAAACAGGGGGCGTCGGCTACACCTTC	CASSAQTGGVGYTF
-	-	14	TRBV14	TRBJ1-1	TGTGCCAGCAGCCAGAGATACATGAACACTGAAGCTTTCTTT	CASSQRYMNTEAFF
TRBD1	-	15	TRBV25-1	TRBJ2-7	TGTGCCAGCAGGAAGGGGACAGGAGCCTCCTACGAGCAGTACTTC	CASRKGTGASYEQYF
-	-	11	TRBV9	TRBJ2-1	TGTGCCAGCAGCGTAGCTGATGAGCAGTTCTTC	CASSVADEQFF
-	-	13	TRBV28	TRBJ1-1	TGTGCCAGCAGTTTGGTGGCAGTGGAAGAAGCTTTCTTT	CASSLVAVEEAFF
TRBD2	once	15	TRBV7-8	TRBJ2-2	TGTGCCAGCAGCTCTAGCGGGAGAATCGCCGGGGAGCTGTTTTTT	CASSSSGRIAGELFF
-	-	11	TRBV2	TRBJ2-5	TGTGCCAGCAGTACTAGAGAGACCCAGTACTTC	CASSTRETQYF
TRBD2	once	15	TRBV4-1	TRBJ2-3	TGCGCCAGCAGCCAAGAACTAGCGGGCACAGATACGCAGTATTTT	CASSQELAGTDTQYF
-	-	11	TRBV5-4	TRBJ1-1	TGTGCCAGCAGCTTGGCTACTGAAGCTTTCTTT	CASSLATEAFF
-	-	15	TRBV21-1	TRBJ2-2	TGTGCCAGCATTCGAAGGGGGAATACAGCCGGGGAGCTGTTTTTT	CASIRRGNTAGELFF
TRBD2	-	19	TRBV2	TRBJ2-2	TGTGCCAGCATTAAACCTCTCGGGACTAGCGGGAGTCGTGTCGGGGAGCTGTTTTTT	CASIKPLGTSGSRVGELFF
-	-	12	TRBV25-1	TRBJ1-4	TGTGCCAGCAGCAGGCCTAATGAAAAACTGTTTTTT	CASSRPNEKLFF
-	-	14	TRBV2	TRBJ2-1	TGTGCCAGCAGTGTAGGGACCCCGAGGAATGAGCAGTTCTTC	CASSVGTPRNEQFF
TRBD2	-	15	TRBV6-6	TRBJ2-1	TGTGCCAGCAGTTACGACGGGACTAGGGGTGGTGAGCAGTTCTTC	CASSYDGTRGGEQFF
-	-	14	TRBV7-2	TRBJ1-1	TGTGCCAGCAGCTTAGGCCATTCGAACACTGAAGCTTTCTTT	CASSLGHSNTEAFF
-	-	15	TRBV19	TRBJ1-2	TGTGCCAGTAGTAGGATACAAGGGGGGCCCGGTGGCTACACCTTC	CASSRIQGGPGGYTF
TRBD2	-	15	TRBV13	TRBJ2-7	TGTGCCAGCAGCCTCGGGACTAGCGCTACCTACGAGCAGTACTTC	CASSLGTSATYEQYF
-	-	12	TRBV30	TRBJ1-1	TGTGCCTGGAGTAGAGGACGAGGTGAAGCTTTCTTT	CAWSRGRGEAFF
-	-	13	TRBV5-1	TRBJ2-5	TGCGCCAGCAGCTCCCAGGGTCCCGAGACCCAGTACTTC	CASSSQGPETQYF
TRBD1	-	15	TRBV6-5	TRBJ2-1	TGTGCCAGCAGTATACAGGGGGCGTTAAGAGATGAGCAGTTCTTC	CASSIQGALRDEQFF
TRBD1	once	15	TRBV6-5	TRBJ2-4	TGTGCCAGCAGTTCTCCGACAGGGGGCAAAAACATTCAGTACTTC	CASSSPTGGKNIQYF
TRBD2	-	13	TRBV19	TRBJ2-1	TGTGCCAGTAGTATTCCTAGCGGCAATGAGCAGTTCTTC	CASSIPSGNEQFF
-	-	16	TRBV6-5	TRBJ1-2	TGTGCCAGCAGTTACCAGACAGGTCATTTTAACTATGGCTACACCTTC	CASSYQTGHFNYGYTF
TRBD2	-	17	TRBV9	TRBJ2-3	TGTGCCAGCAGCGTAGCGGCAGCGGGAGCCCACACAGATACGCAGTATTTT	CASSVAAAGAHTDTQYF
TRBD2	-	15	TRBV25-1	TRBJ2-1	TGTGCCAGCAGTGAATCTCTAGCGGTCCCCAATGAGCAGTTCTTC	CASSESLAVPNEQFF
-	-	15	TRBV9	TRBJ1-2	TGTGCCAGCAGCGTGCTTCAACAGGGCAGCTATGGCTACACCTTC	CASSVLQQGSYGYTF
TRBD2	once	14	TRBV5-1	TRBJ2-7	TGCGCCAGCAGCTTGGCTAGCGGGAGCTACGAGCAGTACTTC	CASSLASGSYEQYF
-	-	17	TRBV10-1	TRBJ1-5	TGCGCCAGGAATGACGGTGGGGGCGGATATATCAATCAGCCCCAGCATTTT	CARNDGGGGYINQPQHF
TRBD1	-	16	TRBV4-3	TRBJ1-2	TGCGCCAGCAGCCCCCAGGGGGACAGGGCTGGCTATGGCTACACCTTC	CASSPQGDRAGYGYTF
TRBD2	-	15	TRBV28	TRBJ2-1	TGTGCCAGCAGTTTTCAGCGGGAGAGCTACAATGAGCAGTTCTTC	CASSFQRESYNEQFF
-	-	14	TRBV11-3	TRBJ1-1	TGTGCCAGCAGCTTTGAACCGTTGAACACTGAAGCTTTCTTT	CASSFEPLNTEAFF
TRBD2	-	17	TRBV7-2	TRBJ2-4	TGTGCCAGCAGCTTAGCCCGACTAGCGGTAGCCAAAAACATTCAGTACTTC	CASSLARLAVAKNIQYF
TRBD1	-	14	TRBV11-2	TRBJ2-3	TGTGCCAGCAGCCCGGACAGGGCGACAGATACGCAGTATTTT	CASSPDRATDTQYF
-	-	13	TRBV28	TRBJ2-5	TGTGCCAGCAGTTTTCTCCAGTCGGAGACCCAGTACTTC	CASSFLQSETQYF
TRBD2	-	19	TRBV11-3	TRBJ2-1	TGTGCCAGCAGCCCCAGGACTAGCGGGAGCATCGGAGGTTACAATGAGCAGTTCTTC	CASSPRTSGSIGGYNEQFF
TRBD1	-	15	TRBV19	TRBJ1-1	TGTGCCAGTAGTATCGTAACAGGGGCGAGCACTGAAGCTTTCTTT	CASSIVTGASTEAFF
-	few	15	TRBV7-9	TRBJ2-7	TGTGCCAGCAGCCCACCGGGAGCGAGGGAGGACGAGCAGTACTTC	CASSPPGAREDEQYF
-	few	14	TRBV25-1	TRBJ1-1	TGTGCCAGCAGTGAATGGGCCGGGACACGAGAAGCTTTCTTT	CASSEWAGTREAFF